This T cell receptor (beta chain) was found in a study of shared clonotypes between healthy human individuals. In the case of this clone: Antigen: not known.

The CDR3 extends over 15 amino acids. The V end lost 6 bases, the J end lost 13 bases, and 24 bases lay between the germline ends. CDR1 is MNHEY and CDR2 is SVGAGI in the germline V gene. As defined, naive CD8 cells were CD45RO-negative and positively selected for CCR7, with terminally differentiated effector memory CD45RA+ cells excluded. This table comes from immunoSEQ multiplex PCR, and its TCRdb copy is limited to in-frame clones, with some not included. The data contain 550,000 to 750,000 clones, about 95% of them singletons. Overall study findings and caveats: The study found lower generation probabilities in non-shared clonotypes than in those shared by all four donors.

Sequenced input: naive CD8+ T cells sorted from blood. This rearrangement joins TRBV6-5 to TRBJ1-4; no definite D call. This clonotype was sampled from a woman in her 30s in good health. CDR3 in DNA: TGTGCCAGCAGCAGCGACCTAGGGCCCAACCGAAGACTGTTTTTT. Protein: CASSSDLGPNRRLFF.